This T cell receptor beta chain was observed in a study of blood T cells in healthy people across ages. It was with a sample-barcoded 5' primer and a J-beta primer mix that a second PCR of about 6 to 12 cycles was run. TCRdb analysed the 5' RACE reads with MiXCR anew, one entry per CDR3 protein. The sample has about 290,000 distinct CDR3 sequences; 25% to 30% are singletons. The germline V gene encodes CDR1 LGHNA and CDR2 YSLEER. This CDR3 is 15 amino acids long. V gave up 1 base and J gave up 0 bases, with 7 bases separating them. This receptor was taken from a woman aged 65 to 85 in good health. Input material: blood. The rearrangement links TRBV4-3 to TRBJ2-1; the D is unclear. The CDR3 here is CASSQVESSYNEQFF. In DNA form, the CDR3 reads TGCGCCAGCAGCCAAGTTGAAAGCTCCTACAATGAGCAGTTCTTC.